The text below deals with one T cell receptor (beta chain). The data are from a study of blood T cell repertoires in COVID-19. Produced via immunoSEQ multiplex PCR; TCRdb's table is partial and in-frame only. The sample has roughly 68,000 clones, almost 85% seen once; the top ten hold approximately 23%. The CDR3 loop spans 15 amino acids. The germline gives CDR1 MGHRA, CDR2 YSYEKL. V shed 1 base and J shed 1 base, with 10 bases lying between them. Source material: peripheral blood. The genes are TRBV4-1 and TRBJ1-2; D is uncertain. The clonotype was recovered from a man aged 50 or older with acute or convalescent COVID-19. The CDR3 DNA reads as TGCGCCAGCAGCCAAGTGGCAACGAATAACTATGGCTACACCTTC. Protein product: CASSQVATNNYGYTF.